The clone carrying this TCR beta chain was recorded once. Within the sample, other DNA sequences also encode this same CDR3. Data came from immunoSEQ multiplex PCR; TCRdb stores just in-frame clones and leaves some out. The sample shows some 250,000 clones, around 86% of them seen only once. The data were taken from a study of cytomegalovirus exposure and HLA in healthy donors. V was trimmed by 5 bases and J by 5 bases, leaving 18 bases between them. The CDR3 extends over 15 amino acids. Germline V gene data show CDR1 as SGHNT and CDR2 as YENEEA. Sample: PBMCs. The clonotype originates from a woman aged 30 to 39 in good health and CMV-seropositive. The genes are TRBV11-3 and TRBJ2-5, with D perhaps TRBD1 (7 bases). The CDR3 region is CASSPRQGLEETQYF. In DNA, the CDR3 is TGTGCCAGCAGCCCTCGACAGGGACTTGAGGAGACCCAGTACTTC.